The 21 T cell receptor beta chains listed next were all sequenced from one sample in a study of cytomegalovirus exposure and HLA in healthy donors. Primers: 60 Vbeta forward and 13 Jbeta reverse. Profiling relied on immunoSEQ multiplex PCR, and the TCRdb table lists in-frame clones only, not all of them. The sample contains about 120,000 clones, over 75% of which appear only once. The sequenced material came from PBMCs. Receptors originate from a man in his forties or fifties in good health and CMV-seropositive.

The chain carries TRBV5-1 and TRBJ1-1; TRBD1 is a possible D gene (5 bases). Germline V lookup: CDR1 SGHRS, CDR2 YFSETQ. Trimming shortened V by 1 base and J by 7 bases, and 11 bases separated the two germline ends. There are 13 residues in the CDR3. This CDR3 is CASSLLPGGEAFF. The CDR3 coding sequence is TGCGCCAGCAGCTTGTTGCCGGGGGGTGAAGCTTTCTTT.

The chain recombines TRBV5-4 with TRBJ1-6; TRBD1 is a possible D gene (6 bases). Deletions cut 4 bases from V and 0 bases from J, with 17 bases between. This CDR3 is 18 amino acids long. CDR1 is SGHNT, CDR2 YYREEE, per germline (reference sequence). The CDR3 coding sequence is TGTGCCAGCAGCCCCAGGGGCCCTCCGATCTCCTATAATTCACCCCTCCACTTT. Translating gives CASSPRGPPISYNSPLHF.

This chain joins TRBV7-3 and TRBJ2-7; D may be TRBD2 (6 bases). Trimming stripped 5 bases from V and 6 bases from J, with 14 bases between. The germline V gene has CDR1 SGHTA and CDR2 FQGTGA. The CDR3 contains 13 residues. CDR3 sequence (DNA): TGTGCCAGCAGCAAACGCGGGGTTGGCGAGCAGTACTTC. It yields the protein CASSKRGVGEQYF.

This clone was seen only a few times. This chain uses TRBV5-4 with TRBJ2-3; D might be TRBD2 (6 bases). V shed 5 bases and J shed 4 bases, with 11 bases lying between them. This CDR3 comprises 13 residues. Germline V CDR1 and CDR2: SGHNT, YYREEE (reference sequence). The CDR3 is CASRGGVADTQYF. The CDR3 nucleotides read TGTGCCAGCAGGGGCGGGGTGGCAGATACGCAGTATTTT.

The J gene is TRBJ2-3, the V gene TRBV5-4; 7 bases fit TRBD1. The V gene's germline CDR1 is SGHNT and CDR2 YYREEE (reference sequence). J gave up 3 bases and V 2 bases, and 6 bases lay outside the gene matches. The CDR3 sequence is 15 residues long. CDR3 sequence reads: CASSFPGTETDTQYF. CDR3 in DNA: TGTGCCAGCAGCTTCCCAGGGACAGAGACAGATACGCAGTATTTT. Full variable domain (remainder filled in from reference TRBV5-4 and TRBJ2-3): ETGVTQSPTHLIKTRGQQVTLRCSSQSGHNTVSWYQQALGQGPQFIFQYYREEENGRGNFPPRFSGLQFPNYSSELNVNALELDDSALYLCASSFPGTETDTQYFGPGTRLTVL.

The chain links TRBV5-5 to TRBJ2-5; possible D gene TRBD2, 5 bases. V lost 3 bases and J 5 bases, leaving 14 bases between the germline ends. The CDR3 contains 14 residues. Germline-derived CDR1 and CDR2 are SGHKS and YYEKEE (reference sequence). The CDR3 region has the DNA TGTGCCAGCAGCTGGACTGAGAGACGGGAGACCCAGTACTTC. Amino acid sequence: CASSWTERRETQYF.

This chain links TRBV7-2 with TRBJ1-5; TRBD1 matches 8 bases. The CDR3 sequence is 14 residues long. V was pared by 8 bases and J by 2 bases, with 5 bases of the junction left unmatched. The germline V gene has CDR1 SGHTA and CDR2 FQGNSA. CDR3 sequence (DNA): TGTGCCAGCGTCAGGGGGCCTGGCAATCAGCCCCAGCATTTT. It yields the protein CASVRGPGNQPQHF.

J is TRBJ1-2 and V is TRBV11-2; 7 nucleotides align to TRBD1. CDR3 size: 14 residues. V was pared by 5 bases and J by 3 bases, with 6 bases of the junction left unmatched. Germline V CDR1 and CDR2: SGHAT, FQNNGV. The CDR3 DNA reads TGTGCCAGCAGCCCAGCAGGGGGTGACTATGGCTACACCTTC. It yields the protein CASSPAGGDYGYTF.

V usage is TRBV5-1 and J usage is TRBJ2-1, with 7 positions matching TRBD1. The CDR3 sequence is 15 residues long. The V and J ends lost 5 bases and 4 bases, in that order; junction bases with no gene match: 9. Germline V gene lookup returns CDR1 SGHRS and CDR2 YFSETQ. The CDR3 spells CASSSQQGKYNEQFF. The CDR3 DNA reads as TGCGCCAGCAGTTCCCAACAGGGGAAATACAATGAGCAGTTCTTC.

The chain recombines TRBV23-1 with TRBJ2-1; 8 nucleotides match TRBD2. TRBV23-1 is known as an ORF, though its function is uncertain. J was trimmed by 4 bases and V by 1 base; bases with no gene match: 9. The CDR3 covers 17 residues. In DNA, the CDR3 is TGCGCCAGCAGTCAATATATGTGGTCTAGCGGGTACAATGAGCAGTTCTTC. It specifies CASSQYMWSSGYNEQFF.

The CDR3 nucleotides read TGTGCCAGCAGCTTGGGATTGGGGACAACGACCCAGTACTTC. Translation gives CASSLGLGTTTQYF. The V call is TRBV5-6, the J call TRBJ2-5; the D gene is possibly TRBD1 (6 bases). With 0 bases removed from V and 7 bases from J, the gap between germline ends came to 13 bases. The CDR3 spans 14 residues. Germline V gene data show CDR1 as SGHDT and CDR2 as YYEEEE.

The gene calls are TRBV7-9 and TRBJ2-3; a weak D match, TRBD2 (6 bases). V dropped 5 bases and J dropped 4 bases, with 16 bases sitting between them. This CDR3 has 15 amino acids. CDR1 is SEHNR, CDR2 FQNEAQ, per germline (reference sequence). The CDR3 sequence is CASSGAGTLADTQYF. CDR3 bases: TGTGCCAGCAGCGGAGCCGGGACTTTGGCAGATACGCAGTATTTT. Full variable domain (remainder filled in from reference TRBV7-9 and TRBJ2-3): DTGVSQNPRHKITKRGQNVTFRCDPISEHNRLYWYRQTLGQGPEFLTYFQNEAQLEKSRLLSDRFSAERPKGSFSTLEIQRTEQGDSAMYLCASSGAGTLADTQYFGPGTRLTVL.

The chain couples TRBV7-8 to TRBJ2-3; 9 bases line up with TRBD2. The CDR3 runs 17 residues. The ends lost 5 bases at V and 2 bases at J; junction bases unmatched: 11. CDR1 is SGHVS, CDR2 FQNEAQ, per germline. CDR3 amino acids: CASSQPGVAGDTDTQYF. The CDR3 region has the DNA TGTGCCAGCAGCCAGCCCGGGGTAGCGGGGGACACAGATACGCAGTATTTT.

The chain links TRBV7-2 to TRBJ1-2, with TRBD1 as a possible D gene (5 bases). The CDR3 has 14 residues. Germline-derived CDR1 and CDR2 are SGHTA and FQGNSA. Trimming took 5 bases from V and 7 from J, leaving 17 bases between them. This CDR3 is CASSPDRTMGGYTF. The CDR3 bases are TGTGCCAGCAGCCCCGACAGAACCATGGGTGGCTACACCTTC.

This rearrangement joins TRBV4-3 to TRBJ2-5; TRBD2 is a possible D gene (7 bases). This CDR3 contains 16 residues. Germline V gene sequence: CDR1 LGHNA, CDR2 YSLEER. The germline V and J ends were trimmed by 0 bases and 6 bases, with 17 bases remaining between them. The CDR3 nucleotides are TGCGCCAGCAGCCAAGACTCGCGGGGGCGAGGGAAGACCCAGTACTTC. Translating gives CASSQDSRGRGKTQYF.

The chain recombines TRBV11-1 with TRBJ1-5, with a weak D call TRBD1 (5 bases). CDR1 and CDR2 (germline): SGHAT, FQDESV (reference sequence). The CDR3 has 15 residues. The ends were cut back, 5 bases at V and 2 bases at J, with 13 bases in the middle. CDR3 sequence (DNA): TGTGCCAGCAGCGCAGGGCCCGCGGGCAATCAGCCCCAGCATTTT. Translated: CASSAGPAGNQPQHF.

The V call is TRBV2, the J call TRBJ1-5; 7 nucleotides align to TRBD1. This CDR3 spans 15 amino acids. V lost 9 bases and J lost 3; bases outside the gene matches: 11. Germline CDR1 and CDR2: SNHLY and FYNNEI. The CDR3 DNA sequence: TGTGCCAGACCAAGTAAGGGACAGCCCAATCAGCCCCAGCATTTT. Translated: CARPSKGQPNQPQHF.

This clone is a singleton in its sample. This sequence joins TRBV2 and TRBJ1-6; maybe TRBD1 (6 bases). The length of the CDR3 is 15 residues. Germline CDR1 reads SNHLY; CDR2 reads FYNNEI. The V gene lost 6 bases and the J gene lost 10 bases, with 19 bases spanning the gap. The CDR3 DNA sequence: TGTGCCAGCAGAGAGACAGGCGCTTTGGGGTCACCCCTCCACTTT. Translating it yields CASRETGALGSPLHF.

V gene TRBV5-1 combines with J gene TRBJ2-3; the D gene is possibly TRBD2 (7 bases). Germline assignment: CDR1 SGHRS and CDR2 YFSETQ. V was trimmed by 4 bases and J by 1 base, leaving 13 bases between them. There are 15 residues in the CDR3. CDR3 sequence: CASSPGEGGTDTQYF. CDR3 coding DNA: TGCGCCAGCAGCCCCGGGGAGGGGGGCACAGATACGCAGTATTTT.

V and J are TRBV11-2 and TRBJ2-5; perhaps TRBD2 as D (6 bases). The J call may be incorrect, as the DNA end agrees better with TRBJ2-7. CDR3 size: 15 residues. Germline CDR1 and CDR2: SGHAT and FQNNGV. CDR3 bases: TGTGCCAGCAGCCCATTAGCGGTTGCCTCCTACGAGCAGTACTTC. Its translation: CASSPLAVASYEQYF.

The rearrangement uses TRBV19 and TRBJ2-7, with D uncertain. Germline values: CDR1 LNHDA, CDR2 SQIVND (reference sequence). The V end was cut by 4 bases, the J end by 2 bases, with 9 bases between. The CDR3 runs 13 residues. Written as DNA, the CDR3 is TGTGCCAGTAGTAGTCAGTATGCCTACGAGCAGTACTTC. Its translation is CASSSQYAYEQYF. Variable domain in full (rest from reference TRBV19 and TRBJ2-7): DGGITQSPKYLFRKEGQNVTLSCEQNLNHDAMYWYRQDPGQGLRLIYYSQIVNDFQKGDIAEGYSVSREKKESFPLTVTSAQKNPTAFYLCASSSQYAYEQYFGPGTRLTVT.